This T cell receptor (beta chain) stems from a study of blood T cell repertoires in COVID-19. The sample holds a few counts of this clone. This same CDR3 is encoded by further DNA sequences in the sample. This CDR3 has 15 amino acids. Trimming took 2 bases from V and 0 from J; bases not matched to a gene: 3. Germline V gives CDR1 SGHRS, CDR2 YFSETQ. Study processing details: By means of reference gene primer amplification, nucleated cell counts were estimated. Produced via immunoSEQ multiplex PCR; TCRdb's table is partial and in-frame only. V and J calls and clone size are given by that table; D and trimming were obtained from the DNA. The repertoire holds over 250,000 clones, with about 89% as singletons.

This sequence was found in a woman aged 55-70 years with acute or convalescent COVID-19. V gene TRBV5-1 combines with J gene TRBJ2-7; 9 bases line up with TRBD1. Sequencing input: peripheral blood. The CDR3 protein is CASSFLQGASYEQYF. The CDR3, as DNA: TGCGCCAGCAGCTTTCTACAGGGGGCCTCCTACGAGCAGTACTTC.